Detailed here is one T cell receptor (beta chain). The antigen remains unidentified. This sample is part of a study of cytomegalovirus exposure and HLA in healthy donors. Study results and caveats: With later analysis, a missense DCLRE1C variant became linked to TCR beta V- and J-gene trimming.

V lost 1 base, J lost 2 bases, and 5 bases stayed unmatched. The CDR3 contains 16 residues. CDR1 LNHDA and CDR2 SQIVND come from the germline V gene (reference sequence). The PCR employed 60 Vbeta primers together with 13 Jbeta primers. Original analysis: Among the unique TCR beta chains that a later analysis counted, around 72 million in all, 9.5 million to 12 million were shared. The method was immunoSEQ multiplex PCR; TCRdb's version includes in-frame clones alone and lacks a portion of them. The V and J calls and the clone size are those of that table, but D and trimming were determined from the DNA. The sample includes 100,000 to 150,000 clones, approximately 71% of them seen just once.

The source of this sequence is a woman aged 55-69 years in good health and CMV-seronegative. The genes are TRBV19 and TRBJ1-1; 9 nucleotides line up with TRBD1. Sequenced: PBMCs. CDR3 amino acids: CASSIGDRAVNTEAFF. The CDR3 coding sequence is TGTGCCAGTAGTATAGGGGACAGGGCCGTAAACACTGAAGCTTTCTTT.